What follows are 25 T cell receptor beta chains derived from one specimen sequenced in a study of beta chain features in type 1 diabetes. cDNA synthesis used the whole RNA isolate, giving expressed TCRB sequences. Sequenced by immunoSEQ multiplex PCR; TCRdb stores in-frame clones only, minus some. The sample lists fewer than 350,000 clones, approximately 15% occurring once. The antigens these receptors bind are not known. Broader study findings: TCRB CDR3s from Type 1 diabetes patients were moderately but significantly shorter in all four CD4+ subsets.

Sequenced input: naive CD4+ T cells from blood. The receptor source for this set is a man between 18 and 35 years old with type 1 diabetes.

DNA of the CDR3: TGTGCCTGGAGTGTTGAGGAAAAACTGTTTTTT. Protein product: CAWSVEEKLFF. The V gene is TRBV30, the J gene TRBJ1-4; D uncertain. The CDR3 contains 11 residues. Per the germline V gene, CDR1 is GTSNPN and CDR2 is SVGIG (reference sequence). V was cut by 0 bases and J by 8 bases, with 4 bases left in between.

This clone was seen a few times. The CDR3 nucleotides are TGCGCCAGCAGCCAGCCCGGGACTAGGGAGAATGAGCAGTTCTTC. Translated: CASSQPGTRENEQFF. The chain links TRBV4-1 to TRBJ2-1, with 8 nucleotides matching TRBD2. The CDR3 sequence is 15 residues long. V gave up 3 bases and J gave up 7 bases; unmatched junction bases: 8. The germline V gene encodes CDR1 MGHRA and CDR2 YSYEKL.

Only a few counts were recorded for this clone. The CDR3 DNA reads as TGCGCCAGCAAGGACACGATGAACACTGAAGCTTTCTTT. Residues: CASKDTMNTEAFF. V is TRBV5-1 and J is TRBJ1-1, with D possibly TRBD1 on 5 matching bases. The CDR3 loop spans 13 amino acids. Germline-derived CDR1 and CDR2 are SGHRS and YFSETQ. Trimming cost V 6 bases and J 0 bases, with 9 bases left between them.

The V call is TRBV7-9, the J call TRBJ2-1, with D unclear. Trimming cost V 2 bases and J 7 bases, with 18 bases left between them. CDR1 and CDR2 (germline): SEHNR, FQNEAQ (reference sequence). The CDR3 is 16 amino acids. The DNA of the CDR3 is TGTGCCAGCAGCTTAATCCTGGCGACAAACTTAAATGAGCAGTTCTTC. Translation gives CASSLILATNLNEQFF.

This clone was seen more than once but under ten times. The rearrangement uses TRBV28 and TRBJ2-7; D may be TRBD2 (6 bases). CDR1 and CDR2 (germline): MDHEN, SYDVKM. The CDR3 runs 16 residues. The V end lost 6 bases, the J end lost 7 bases, and 25 bases lay between the germline ends. CDR3 loop: CASSALSAGPSREQYF. In nucleotides, the CDR3 is TGTGCCAGCAGCGCCCTAAGCGCGGGGCCCTCGAGGGAGCAGTACTTC.

The V gene is TRBV7-9, the J gene TRBJ2-5; D may be TRBD1 (5 bases). This CDR3 contains 14 residues. Germline CDR1 is SEHNR and CDR2 is FQNEAQ (reference sequence). The ends were cut back, 5 bases at V and 1 base at J, with 11 bases in the middle. The CDR3 nucleotides read TGTGCCAGCAGCAACCCCAGGGTCCAAGAGACCCAGTACTTC. This sequence encodes CASSNPRVQETQYF.

To note about this clone: Its ends do not fully match the called genes, so a read error is possible. The gene calls are TRBV30 and TRBJ2-7; 7 bases map to TRBD1. This CDR3 has 12 amino acids. The germline CDR1 and CDR2 sequences are GTSNPN and SVGIG (reference sequence). The CDR3 here is CAWSVNLGQSVF. CDR3 nucleotide sequence: TGTGCCTGGAGTGTTAACTTGGGACAGAGCGTCTTC.

The chain combines TRBV5-4 with TRBJ1-2; possibly TRBD1 for D (5 bases). The CDR3 is made up of 14 amino acids. The V gene lost 4 bases and the J gene lost 8 bases, with 18 bases spanning the gap. Germline CDR1 SGHNT, CDR2 YYREEE (reference sequence). CDR3 DNA sequence: TGTGCCAGCAGCCCAAACTTAAAGGGGCTCGGCTACACCTTC. It codes for CASSPNLKGLGYTF.

This clone has just a few counts. The chain recombines TRBV9 with TRBJ2-3; D might be TRBD1 (6 bases). Trimming shortened V by 4 bases and J by 5 bases, and 14 bases separated the two germline ends. This CDR3 has 14 residues. Germline lookup yields CDR1 SGDLS and CDR2 YYNGEE. The CDR3 sequence: CASSPRTALDTQYF. CDR3 in DNA: TGTGCCAGCAGCCCCCGGACAGCGCTAGATACGCAGTATTTT. Filled out from reference TRBV9 and TRBJ2-3, the complete variable domain reads DSGVTQTPKHLITATGQRVTLRCSPRSGDLSVYWYQQSLDQGLQFLIQYYNGEERAKGNILERFSAQQFPDLHSELNLSSLELGDSALYFCASSPRTALDTQYFGPGTRLTVL.

CDR3 residues: CASSPRDRGADTQYF. CDR3 in DNA: TGTGCCAGCAGCCCCCGGGACAGGGGAGCCGATACGCAGTATTTT. The chain recombines TRBV7-9 with TRBJ2-3, with 10 bases aligning to TRBD1. Germline V gene data show CDR1 as SEHNR and CDR2 as FQNEAQ (reference sequence). The CDR3 runs 15 residues. V shed 5 bases and J 6 bases; nucleotides not matched to a gene: 8.

V and J are TRBV4-2 and TRBJ2-3, with 7 bases fitting TRBD2. The J segment lost 2 bases and the V segment lost 1 base, leaving 6 bases of the junction unmatched. Looked up from germline, CDR1 is LGHNA and CDR2 is YNFKEQ. The CDR3 has 16 residues. The CDR3 DNA follows: TGTGCCAGCAGCCAAGGCGCCGGGACTAACACAGATACGCAGTATTTT. Protein product: CASSQGAGTNTDTQYF.

The genes are TRBV19 and TRBJ1-6; TRBD1 matches 7 bases. The CDR3 totals 14 residues. The V segment lost 2 bases and the J segment 10 bases; nucleotides outside the gene matches: 5. CDR1 LNHDA and CDR2 SQIVND come from the germline V gene (reference sequence). The CDR3 loop is CASSIQGVDSPLHF. The CDR3 DNA sequence: TGTGCCAGTAGTATACAGGGGGTCGACTCACCCCTCCACTTT.

This clone turned up a few times. This chain uses TRBV7-8 with TRBJ1-5, with 9 nucleotides matching TRBD1. Looked up from germline, CDR1 is SGHVS and CDR2 is FQNEAQ. J lost 0 bases, V lost 5 bases, and 5 bases had no gene match. The CDR3 loop spans 16 amino acids. CDR3 sequence: CASSPRTGVSNQPQHF. The DNA of the CDR3 is TGTGCCAGCAGCCCGCGGACAGGGGTTAGCAATCAGCCCCAGCATTTT.

This chain's CDR3 is CASSVGPGGETQYF. As DNA, the CDR3 is TGTGCCAGCAGCGTGGGCCCGGGGGGAGAGACCCAGTACTTC. The chain combines TRBV9 with TRBJ2-5; 7 bases map to TRBD2. The CDR3 contains 14 residues. J lost 4 bases, V lost 2 bases, and 5 bases had no gene match. CDR1 SGDLS and CDR2 YYNGEE come from the germline V gene.

This clone showed up just a few times. This sequence joins TRBV4-3 and TRBJ1-3; D remains unclear. The CDR3 contains 15 residues. With 4 bases removed from V and 0 bases from J, the gap between germline ends came to 10 bases. The V gene's germline CDR1 is LGHNA and CDR2 YSLEER. In DNA, the CDR3 is TGCGCCAGCAGCCCCCAGGCGCTCTCTGGAAACACCATATATTTT. Its protein is CASSPQALSGNTIYF.

CDR3 sequence: CASSITRDSYEQYF. CDR3 nucleotide sequence: TGTGCCAGTAGTATCACCAGGGACTCCTACGAGCAGTACTTC. The chain links TRBV19 to TRBJ2-7; a weak D match, TRBD1 (5 bases). Germline CDR1 and CDR2: LNHDA and SQIVND (reference sequence). V was shortened by 3 bases and J by 0 bases, with 9 bases between the two germline ends. CDR3 length equals 14 residues.

The chain couples TRBV7-6 to TRBJ2-7; 8 bases map to TRBD2. The CDR3 has 15 residues. Germline lookup yields CDR1 SGHVS and CDR2 FNYEAQ. The V segment lost 1 base and the J segment 2 bases; nucleotides outside the gene matches: 4. In DNA, the CDR3 is TGTGCCAGCAGCTTAGGAACAGCGGGAGCCTACGAGCAGTACTTC. Encoded protein: CASSLGTAGAYEQYF.

The rearrangement joins TRBV18 to TRBJ2-7; D possibly corresponds to TRBD1 (6 bases). V was pared by 6 bases and J by 2 bases, with 14 bases between. CDR1 is KGHSH and CDR2 is LQKENI in the germline V gene. The CDR3 is made up of 14 amino acids. The CDR3 DNA reads as TGTGCCAGCTCGTCTGACTCAGGGGCCTACGAGCAGTACTTC. The encoded protein is CASSSDSGAYEQYF. Full variable domain (missing parts from reference TRBV18 and TRBJ2-7): NAGVMQNPRHLVRRRGQEARLRCSPMKGHSHVYWYRQLPEEGLKFMVYLQKENIIDESGMPKERFSAEFPKEGPSILRIQQVVRGDSAAYFCASSSDSGAYEQYFGPGTRLTVT.

The table lists this clone with a few counts. Here the CDR3 DNA reads TGTGCCAGCAGCCATGGGGGGGCGAGGGAGACCCAGTACTTC. Its protein product is CASSHGGARETQYF. The chain couples TRBV28 to TRBJ2-5; D might be TRBD2 (7 bases). This CDR3 comprises 14 residues. V gave up 6 bases and J gave up 5 bases, with 16 bases separating them. Per the germline V gene, CDR1 is MDHEN and CDR2 is SYDVKM.

This clone was detected only a few times. The CDR3 coding sequence is TGTGCCAGCAGCCGACAGGAAGTCTCCTACAATGAGCAGTTCTTC. Translating it yields CASSRQEVSYNEQFF. This chain uses TRBV5-4 with TRBJ2-1; possible D gene TRBD1, 6 bases. The CDR3 contains 15 residues. The germline V and J ends were trimmed by 4 bases and 0 bases, with 11 bases remaining between them. Per germline, CDR1 SGHNT and CDR2 YYREEE (reference sequence).

The V call is TRBV30, the J call TRBJ1-2, with D unclear. Trimming removed 0 bases at V and 8 bases at J, with 16 bases between. The CDR3 totals 14 residues. Germline CDR1 GTSNPN, CDR2 SVGIG (reference sequence). CDR3 residues: CAWSVPLAGKGYTF. CDR3 sequence (DNA): TGTGCCTGGAGTGTACCCTTGGCTGGCAAGGGCTACACCTTC.

As for this clone: One end of the junction fails to match germline, which may point to a read error. The chain couples TRBV18 to TRBJ1-4, with D perhaps matching TRBD1 (5 bases). The CDR3 has 15 residues. Germline loops: CDR1 KGHSH, CDR2 LQKENI. CDR3 DNA: TGTGCCAGCTCCCCCGGGCAGGGAACTTATGAAAAACTGTTTTTT. This sequence encodes CASSPGQGTYEKLFF.

This clone was detected a few times. The V call is TRBV30, the J call TRBJ2-5; 10 bases align to TRBD2. The DNA end favors TRBJ2-7, so the J call may be wrong. Per germline, CDR1 GTSNPN and CDR2 SVGIG (reference sequence). The CDR3 totals 13 residues. CDR3 DNA: TGTGCCTGTGGACTAGCGGATCTCTACGAGCAGTACTTC. Translating it yields CACGLADLYEQYF.

The chain combines TRBV11-2 with TRBJ1-1; 7 bases agree with TRBD1. With 5 bases clipped from V and 10 bases from J, the junction kept 10 bases outside the gene matches. The CDR3 has 13 amino acids. CDR1 and CDR2 (germline): SGHAT, FQNNGV. CDR3 coding DNA: TGTGCCAGCAGCAGGTCAAGGGGGCTGAGAGCTTTCTTT. Amino acids: CASSRSRGLRAFF.

This clone turned up a few times. The gene calls are TRBV9 and TRBJ2-7, with D unresolved. The V gene's germline CDR1 is SGDLS and CDR2 YYNGEE. CDR3 length: 16 residues. Trimming took 0 bases from V and 6 from J, leaving 19 bases between them. The CDR3 DNA sequence: TGTGCCAGCAGCGTAGCCCCCCTTCAGTCCCTTCTCGAGCAGTACTTC. Protein sequence: CASSVAPLQSLLEQYF.